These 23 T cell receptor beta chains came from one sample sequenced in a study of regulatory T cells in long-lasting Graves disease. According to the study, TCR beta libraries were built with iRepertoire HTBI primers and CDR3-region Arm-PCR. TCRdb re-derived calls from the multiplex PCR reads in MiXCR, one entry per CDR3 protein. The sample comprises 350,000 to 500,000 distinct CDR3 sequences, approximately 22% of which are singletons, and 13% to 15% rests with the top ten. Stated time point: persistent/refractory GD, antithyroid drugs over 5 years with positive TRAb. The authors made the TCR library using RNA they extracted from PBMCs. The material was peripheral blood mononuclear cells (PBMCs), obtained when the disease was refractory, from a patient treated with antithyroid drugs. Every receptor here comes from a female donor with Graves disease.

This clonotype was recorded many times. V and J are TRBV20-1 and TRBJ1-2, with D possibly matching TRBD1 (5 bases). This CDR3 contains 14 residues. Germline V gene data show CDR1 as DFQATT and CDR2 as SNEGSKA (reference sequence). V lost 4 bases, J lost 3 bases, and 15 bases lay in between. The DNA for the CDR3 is TGCAGTGCTAAACCAACGACAGTACACTATGGCTACACCTTC. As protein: CSAKPTTVHYGYTF.

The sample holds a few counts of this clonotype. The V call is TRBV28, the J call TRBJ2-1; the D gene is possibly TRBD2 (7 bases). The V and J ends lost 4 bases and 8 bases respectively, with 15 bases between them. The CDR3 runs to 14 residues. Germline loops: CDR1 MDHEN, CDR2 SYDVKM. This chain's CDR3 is CASSSPGAGDEQFF. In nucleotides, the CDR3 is TGTGCCAGCAGTTCCCCGGGGGCGGGAGATGAGCAGTTCTTC. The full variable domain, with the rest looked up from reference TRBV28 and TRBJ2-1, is DVKVTQSSRYLVKRTGEKVFLECVQDMDHENMFWYRQDPGLGLRLIYFSYDVKMKEKGDIPEGYSVSREKKERFSLILESASTNQTSMYLCASSSPGAGDEQFFGPGTRLTVL.

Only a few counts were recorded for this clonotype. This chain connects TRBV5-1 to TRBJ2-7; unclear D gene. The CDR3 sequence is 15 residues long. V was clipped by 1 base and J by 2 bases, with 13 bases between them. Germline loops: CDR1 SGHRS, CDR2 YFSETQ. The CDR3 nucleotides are TGCGCCAGCAGCTTGATGCCATCCCCGACCTACGAGCAGTACTTC. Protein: CASSLMPSPTYEQYF. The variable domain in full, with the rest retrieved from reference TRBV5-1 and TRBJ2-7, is KAGVTQTPRYLIKTRGQQVTLSCSPISGHRSVSWYQQTPGQGLQFLFEYFSETQRNKGNFPGRFSGRQFSNSRSEMNVSTLELGDSALYLCASSLMPSPTYEQYFGPGTRLTVT.

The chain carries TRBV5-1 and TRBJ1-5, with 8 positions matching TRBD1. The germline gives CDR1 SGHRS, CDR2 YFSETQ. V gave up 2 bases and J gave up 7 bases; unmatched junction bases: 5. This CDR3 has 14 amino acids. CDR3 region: CASSLTGGWQPQHF. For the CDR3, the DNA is TGCGCCAGCAGCTTAACAGGGGGTTGGCAGCCCCAGCATTTT.

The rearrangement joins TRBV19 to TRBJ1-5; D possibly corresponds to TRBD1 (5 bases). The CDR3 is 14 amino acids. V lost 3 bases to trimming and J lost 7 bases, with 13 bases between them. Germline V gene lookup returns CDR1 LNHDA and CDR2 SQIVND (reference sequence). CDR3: CASSMEGDGQPQHF. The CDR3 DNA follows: TGTGCCAGTAGTATGGAAGGGGATGGCCAGCCCCAGCATTTT. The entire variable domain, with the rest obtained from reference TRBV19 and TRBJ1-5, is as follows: DGGITQSPKYLFRKEGQNVTLSCEQNLNHDAMYWYRQDPGQGLRLIYYSQIVNDFQKGDIAEGYSVSREKKESFPLTVTSAQKNPTAFYLCASSMEGDGQPQHFGDGTRLSIL.

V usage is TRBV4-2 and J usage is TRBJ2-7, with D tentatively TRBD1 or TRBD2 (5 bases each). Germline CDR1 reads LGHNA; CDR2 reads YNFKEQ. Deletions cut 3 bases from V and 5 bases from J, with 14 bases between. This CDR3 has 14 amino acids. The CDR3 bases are TGTGCCAGCAGCCAGGGCCGGGACCCAAACGAGCAGTACTTC. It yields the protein CASSQGRDPNEQYF.

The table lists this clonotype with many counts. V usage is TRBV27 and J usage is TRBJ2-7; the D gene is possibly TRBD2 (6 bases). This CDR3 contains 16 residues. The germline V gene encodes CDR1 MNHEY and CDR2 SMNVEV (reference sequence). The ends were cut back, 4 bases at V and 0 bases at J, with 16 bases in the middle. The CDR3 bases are TGTGCCAGCAGTTCCACCAGTAGCGGTTTCTCCTACGAGCAGTACTTC. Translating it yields CASSSTSSGFSYEQYF.

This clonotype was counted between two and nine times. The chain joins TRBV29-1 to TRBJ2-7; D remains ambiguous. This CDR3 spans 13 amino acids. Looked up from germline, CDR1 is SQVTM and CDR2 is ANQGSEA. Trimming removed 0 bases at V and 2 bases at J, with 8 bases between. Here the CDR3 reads CSVEDSSTYEQYF. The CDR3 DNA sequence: TGCAGCGTTGAAGACAGCTCCACCTACGAGCAGTACTTC.

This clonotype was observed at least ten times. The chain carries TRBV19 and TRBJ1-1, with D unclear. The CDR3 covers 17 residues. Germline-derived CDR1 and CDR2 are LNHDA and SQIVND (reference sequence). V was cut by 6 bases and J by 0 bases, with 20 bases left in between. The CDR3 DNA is TGTGCCAGTAGCCACCCCCTCGGGAGAAATCTGAACACTGAAGCTTTCTTT. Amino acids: CASSHPLGRNLNTEAFF. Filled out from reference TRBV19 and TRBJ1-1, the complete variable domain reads DGGITQSPKYLFRKEGQNVTLSCEQNLNHDAMYWYRQDPGQGLRLIYYSQIVNDFQKGDIAEGYSVSREKKESFPLTVTSAQKNPTAFYLCASSHPLGRNLNTEAFFGQGTRLTVV.

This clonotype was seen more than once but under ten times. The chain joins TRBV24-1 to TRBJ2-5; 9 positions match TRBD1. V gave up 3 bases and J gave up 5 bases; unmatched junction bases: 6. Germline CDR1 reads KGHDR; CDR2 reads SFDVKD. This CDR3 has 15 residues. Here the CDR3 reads CATSDPGQGGETQYF. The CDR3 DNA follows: TGTGCCACCAGTGATCCGGGACAGGGCGGCGAGACCCAGTACTTC.

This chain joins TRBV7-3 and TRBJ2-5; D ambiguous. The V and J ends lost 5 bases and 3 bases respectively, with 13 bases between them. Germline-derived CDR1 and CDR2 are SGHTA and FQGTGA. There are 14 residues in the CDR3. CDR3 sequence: CASSADPNEETQYF. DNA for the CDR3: TGTGCCAGCAGCGCCGACCCGAACGAAGAGACCCAGTACTTC.

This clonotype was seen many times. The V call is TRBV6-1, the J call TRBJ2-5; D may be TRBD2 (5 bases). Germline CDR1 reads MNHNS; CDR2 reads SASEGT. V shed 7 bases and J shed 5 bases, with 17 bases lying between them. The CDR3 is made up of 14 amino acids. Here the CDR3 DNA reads TGTGCCAGCAAGCCGATAGAGGGTTTGGAGACCCAGTACTTC. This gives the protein CASKPIEGLETQYF.

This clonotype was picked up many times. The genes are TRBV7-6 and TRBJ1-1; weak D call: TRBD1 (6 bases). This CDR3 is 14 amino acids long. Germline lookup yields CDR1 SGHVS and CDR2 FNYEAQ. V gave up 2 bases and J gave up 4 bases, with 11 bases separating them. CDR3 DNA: TGTGCCAGCAGCTTATTGCGAGGGGGCACTGAAGCTTTCTTT. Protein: CASSLLRGGTEAFF. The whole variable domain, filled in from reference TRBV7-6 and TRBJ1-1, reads GAGVSQSPRYKVTKRGQDVALRCDPISGHVSLYWYRQALGQGPEFLTYFNYEAQQDKSGLPNDRFSAERPEGSISTLTIQRTEQRDSAMYRCASSLLRGGTEAFFGQGTRLTVV.

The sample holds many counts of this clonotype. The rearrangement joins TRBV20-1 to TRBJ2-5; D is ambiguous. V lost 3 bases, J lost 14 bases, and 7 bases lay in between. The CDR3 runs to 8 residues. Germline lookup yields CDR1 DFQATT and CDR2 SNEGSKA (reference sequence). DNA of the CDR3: TGCAGTGCTAGCATCGGTTACTTC. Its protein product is CSASIGYF.

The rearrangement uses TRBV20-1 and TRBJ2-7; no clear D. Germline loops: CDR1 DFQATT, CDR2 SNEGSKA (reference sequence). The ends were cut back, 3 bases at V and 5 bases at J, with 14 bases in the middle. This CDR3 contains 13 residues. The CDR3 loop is CSASPWASHEQYF. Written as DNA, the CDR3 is TGCAGTGCTAGTCCCTGGGCCAGCCACGAGCAGTACTTC.

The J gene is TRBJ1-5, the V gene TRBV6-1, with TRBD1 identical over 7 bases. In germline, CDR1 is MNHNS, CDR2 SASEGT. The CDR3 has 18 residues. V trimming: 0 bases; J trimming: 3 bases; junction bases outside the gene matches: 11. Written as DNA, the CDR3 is TGTGCCAGCAGTGAAGCGCTTCGGGGCAGGGGGATCAATCAGCCCCAGCATTTT. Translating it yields CASSEALRGRGINQPQHF.

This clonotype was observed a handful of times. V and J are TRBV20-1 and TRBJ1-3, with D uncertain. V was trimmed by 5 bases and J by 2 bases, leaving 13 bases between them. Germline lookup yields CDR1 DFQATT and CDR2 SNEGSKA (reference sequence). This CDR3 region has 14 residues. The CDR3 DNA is TGCAGTGCTGCCAAGCACGGGGCTGGAAACACCATATATTTT. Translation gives CSAAKHGAGNTIYF.

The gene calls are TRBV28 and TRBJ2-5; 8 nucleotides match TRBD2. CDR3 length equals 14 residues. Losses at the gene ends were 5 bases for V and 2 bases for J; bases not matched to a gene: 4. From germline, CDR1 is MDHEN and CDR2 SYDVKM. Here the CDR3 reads CASSPGLGQETQYF. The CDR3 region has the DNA TGTGCCAGCAGTCCGGGACTAGGACAAGAGACCCAGTACTTC.

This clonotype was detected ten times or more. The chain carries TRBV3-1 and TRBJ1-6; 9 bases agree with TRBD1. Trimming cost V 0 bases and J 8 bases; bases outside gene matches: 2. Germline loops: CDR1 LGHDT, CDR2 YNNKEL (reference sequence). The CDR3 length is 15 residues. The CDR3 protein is CASSQEGTGYSPLHF. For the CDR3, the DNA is TGTGCCAGCAGCCAAGAAGGGACAGGGTATTCACCCCTCCACTTT.

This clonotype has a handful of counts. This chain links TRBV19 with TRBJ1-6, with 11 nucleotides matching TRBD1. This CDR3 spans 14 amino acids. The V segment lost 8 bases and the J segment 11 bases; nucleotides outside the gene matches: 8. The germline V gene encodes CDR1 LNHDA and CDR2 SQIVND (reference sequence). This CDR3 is CASETGTGGPPLHF. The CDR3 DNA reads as TGTGCCAGTGAAACCGGGACAGGGGGGCCACCCCTCCACTTT.

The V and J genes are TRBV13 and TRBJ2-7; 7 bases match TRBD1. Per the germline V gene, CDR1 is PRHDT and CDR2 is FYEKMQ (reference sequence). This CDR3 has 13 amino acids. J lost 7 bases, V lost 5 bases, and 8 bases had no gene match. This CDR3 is CASSVGQWGEQYF. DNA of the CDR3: TGTGCCAGCAGCGTGGGACAGTGGGGAGAGCAGTACTTC.

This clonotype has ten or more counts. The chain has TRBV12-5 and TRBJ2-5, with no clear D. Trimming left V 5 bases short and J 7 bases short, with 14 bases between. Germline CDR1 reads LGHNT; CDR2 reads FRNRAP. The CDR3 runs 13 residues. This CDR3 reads CASGTTYLGTQYF. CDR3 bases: TGTGCTAGTGGTACGACCTACTTAGGGACCCAGTACTTC.

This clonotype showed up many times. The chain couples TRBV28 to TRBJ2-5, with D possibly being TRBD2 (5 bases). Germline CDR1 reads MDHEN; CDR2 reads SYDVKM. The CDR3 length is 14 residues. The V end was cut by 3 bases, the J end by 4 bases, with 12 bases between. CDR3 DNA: TGTGCCAGCAGTTTTCGGGGATCGGGAGAGACCCAGTACTTC. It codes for CASSFRGSGETQYF.